The T cell receptor beta chain described here comes from a study of T cells in Graves' hyperthyroidism and ophthalmopathy (dated by TCRdb to between 2018 and 2021). About the study as a whole: Peripheral blood samples were taken at initial diagnosis, before any treatment was given. A discovery cohort of roughly 100 patients, about 40 with Graves' ophthalmopathy and 57 with stable Graves' hyperthyroidism, was used to find distinguishing TCR V-J signatures. Prospective prediction of ophthalmopathy was tested in an independent validation cohort consisting of roughly 20 hyperthyroidism patients and some 16 patients who later progressed to ophthalmopathy. The 95 to 100 discovery patients were randomly split 7:3 into training and test sets. In addition, the study compared T-cell repertoires in thyroid tissue and in blood from several Graves' hyperthyroidism patients. After blood sampling, hyperthyroidism patients were treated with methimazole at a starting dose of 30 mg daily, and ophthalmopathy patients were treated with high-dose intravenous methylprednisolone. According to the paper, TCR Vbeta CDR3 sequencing was carried out on over 130 peripheral blood samples, which came from about 45 ophthalmopathy, 80 or so hyperthyroidism and roughly 17 progressor patients. The paper's findings and limits, for the study overall: During validation, the model predicted progression to ophthalmopathy a median of about 6.3 months ahead of onset, with 70.59% sensitivity and around 72% specificity. Ophthalmopathy was separated from stable hyperthyroidism by a 13 V-J signature model, with over 85% sensitivity and approximately 84% specificity obtained in cross-validation and 80%/75% obtained in testing. No statistical method was used to set the sample size in advance, and investigators knew the group allocation. Most expanded thyroid clonotypes (frequency above 0.001) were also detected in blood, a finding suggesting that blood repertoires may reflect thyroid immune responses.

The table lists this clonotype with a few counts. The clone's antigen remains unknown. There are no base qualities to consult, and no much larger clone falls within one base. Graves' hyperthyroidism was defined as stable when no progression to ophthalmopathy occurred over 18 months of follow-up. Hyperthyroidism patients were newly diagnosed, had a disease duration of under 2 months, and were aged 18 to 65 years. Patients with uncontrolled infections, other autoimmune diseases, pregnancy or lactation were excluded. Clinical symptoms, serum thyroxine and TRAb, thyroid ultrasound, and orbital computed tomography formed the basis for the diagnoses. Ficoll-Paque density gradient centrifugation was used to isolate PBMCs from around 10 ml of fresh peripheral blood. Total RNA was extracted using Trizol reagent, and RNA quality was assessed on an Agilent 2100 Bioanalyzer. The CDR3 runs 10 residues from the cysteine to the phenylalanine. CDR3 DNA only is kept here, 30 bases in frame from base 1. The germline V gene encodes CDR1 SEHNR and CDR2 FQNEAQ (reference sequence). V and J are truncated by 7 bases and 8 bases respectively, leaving an intervening sequence of 5 bases.

Amplification of TCR beta CDR3 regions was carried out from RNA transcripts. The first round of RT-PCR for the TCR CDR3 was performed with the HTBI primer set and the Qiagen OneStep RT-PCR kit. Libraries were constructed in a second round of multiplex PCR, after which size selection and purification were carried out. Libraries were sequenced paired-end with 100 bp reads on an Illumina HiSeq2000. The authors processed their data as follows. SOAPnuke was used to process the raw data, with reads discarded if the reads contained adapters or uncalled bases, had a mean Phred below 15, or lacked an exact constant-primer or identifier match. COPE v1.2.5 was used to merge the high-quality paired reads, and each unique nucleotide sequence was defined as a clonotype. MiTCR v1.1 was used to align clonotypes to the IMGT TRBV, TRBD and TRBJ reference segments. Only V-J combinations with frequency above 0.0001, covering 99% to 99.2% of repertoires, were analysed. The TCS score was defined as F50 (clonal expansion) divided by E x V (chaos), with BLOSUM62-based TCRdist calculated between CDR3 peptides within each V-J. Welch's t-statistics and random forest reduced around 520 V-J features to 10 to 15, which were used in a naive Bayes classifier (R e1071). TCRdb reworked the public reads: Q25 trimming with fastp, MiXCR clone assembly, productive beta chains retained. Rows matching on CDR3 protein sequence are summarized as one entry with the most common DNA and genes. None of the V and J calls come from the authors' own analysis; TCRdb made them. For this sample the table gives fewer than 400,000 distinct CDR3 sequences, of which 16% were detected only once. The top ten clones comprise around 34% of the sample.

The sequence derives from a man aged 25-45 years with Graves' hyperthyroidism. The receptor chain draws on TRBV7-9 and TRBJ2-2, with the D gene not confidently named. The sequenced sample was blood. The DNA reads TGTGCCAGCACCCGTGGGGAGCTGTTTTTT. This encodes CASTRGELFF.